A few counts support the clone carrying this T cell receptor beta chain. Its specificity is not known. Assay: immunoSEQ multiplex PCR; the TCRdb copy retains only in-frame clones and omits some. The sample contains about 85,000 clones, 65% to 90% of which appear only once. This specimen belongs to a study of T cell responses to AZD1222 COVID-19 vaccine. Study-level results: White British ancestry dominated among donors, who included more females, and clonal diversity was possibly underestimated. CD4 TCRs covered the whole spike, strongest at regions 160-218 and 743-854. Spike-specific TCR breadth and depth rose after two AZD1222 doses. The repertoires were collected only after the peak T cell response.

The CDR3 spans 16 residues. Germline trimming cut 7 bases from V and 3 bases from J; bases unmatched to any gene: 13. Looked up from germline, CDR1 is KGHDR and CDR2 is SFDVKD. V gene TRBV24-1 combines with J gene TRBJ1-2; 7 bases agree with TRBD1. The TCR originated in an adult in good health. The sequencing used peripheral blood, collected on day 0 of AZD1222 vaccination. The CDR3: CATSGATGQGDYGYTF. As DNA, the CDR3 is TGTGCCACCAGCGGGGCGACAGGGCAAGGGGACTATGGCTACACCTTC.